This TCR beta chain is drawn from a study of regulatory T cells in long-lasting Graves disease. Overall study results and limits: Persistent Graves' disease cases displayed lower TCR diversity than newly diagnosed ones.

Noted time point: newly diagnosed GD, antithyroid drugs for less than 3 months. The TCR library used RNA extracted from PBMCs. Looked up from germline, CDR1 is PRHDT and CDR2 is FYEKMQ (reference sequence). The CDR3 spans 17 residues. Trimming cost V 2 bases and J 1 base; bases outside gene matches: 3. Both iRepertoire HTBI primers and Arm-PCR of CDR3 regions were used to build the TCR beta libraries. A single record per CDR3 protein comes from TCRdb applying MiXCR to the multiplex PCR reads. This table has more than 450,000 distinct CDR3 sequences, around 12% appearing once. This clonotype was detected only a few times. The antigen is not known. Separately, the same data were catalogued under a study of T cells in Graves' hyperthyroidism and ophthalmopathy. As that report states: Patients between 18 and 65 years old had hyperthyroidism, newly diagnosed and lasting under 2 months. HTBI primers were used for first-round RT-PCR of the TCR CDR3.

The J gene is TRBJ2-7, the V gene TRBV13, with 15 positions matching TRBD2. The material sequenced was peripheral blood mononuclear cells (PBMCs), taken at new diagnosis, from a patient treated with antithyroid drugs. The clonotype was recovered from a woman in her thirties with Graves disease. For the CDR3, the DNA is TGTGCCAGCAGCTTATTGGGACTAGCGGGAGGATCCTACGAGCAGTACTTC. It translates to CASSLLGLAGGSYEQYF.